This T cell receptor (beta chain) derives from a study of T cell responses to AZD1222 COVID-19 vaccine. Notes on the study in general: Seropositive status at baseline applied to only a handful of AZD1222 recipients. Samples come after the peak T cell response, not at day 14. Spike-wide vaccine-associated CD4 TCRs dominated at 160-218 and 743-854. When two AZD1222 doses had been given, Spike-specific TCR breadth and depth rose.

Here immunoSEQ multiplex PCR was the method, and the copy in TCRdb shows in-frame clones only, minus some. Of approximately 160,000 clones in the sample, around 90% were seen once. Per the germline V gene, CDR1 is MDHEN and CDR2 is SYDVKM. V lost 3 bases, J lost 0 bases, and 11 bases lay in between. The CDR3 consists of 16 residues. This clone occurred once. Its specificity is unknown. This chain joins TRBV28 and TRBJ2-2; D ambiguous. The source is an adult in good health. The source material was peripheral blood, sampled on day 0 of AZD1222 vaccination. CDR3 coding DNA: TGTGCCAGCAGTTTTGTTAATACGGCGAACACCGGGGAGCTGTTTTTT. Its translation: CASSFVNTANTGELFF. Complete variable domain (other parts from reference TRBV28 and TRBJ2-2): DVKVTQSSRYLVKRTGEKVFLECVQDMDHENMFWYRQDPGLGLRLIYFSYDVKMKEKGDIPEGYSVSREKKERFSLILESASTNQTSMYLCASSFVNTANTGELFFGEGSRLTVL.